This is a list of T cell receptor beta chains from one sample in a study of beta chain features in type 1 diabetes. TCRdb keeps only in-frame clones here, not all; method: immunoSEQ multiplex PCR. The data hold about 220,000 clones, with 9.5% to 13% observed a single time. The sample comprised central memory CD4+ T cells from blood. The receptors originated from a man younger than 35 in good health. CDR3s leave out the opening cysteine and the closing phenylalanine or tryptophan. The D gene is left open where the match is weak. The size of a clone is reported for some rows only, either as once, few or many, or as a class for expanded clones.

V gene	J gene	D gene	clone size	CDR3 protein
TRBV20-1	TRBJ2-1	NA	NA	SASSGVEQF
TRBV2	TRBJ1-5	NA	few	ASSGGAGNQPQH
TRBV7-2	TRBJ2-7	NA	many	ASSPPSWFAGSYEQY
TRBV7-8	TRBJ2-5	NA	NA	ASSSDSRETQY
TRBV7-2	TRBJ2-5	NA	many	ASSAQETQY
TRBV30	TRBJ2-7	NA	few	AWSVISAYEQY
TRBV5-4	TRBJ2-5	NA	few	ASSRRQQETQY
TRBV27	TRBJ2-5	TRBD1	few	ASSTRTGQRETQY
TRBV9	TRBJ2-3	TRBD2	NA	ASSQGLAGEGTDTQY
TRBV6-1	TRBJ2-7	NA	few	ASKERTNYEQY
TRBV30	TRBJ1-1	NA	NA	AWSFEVVSAAF
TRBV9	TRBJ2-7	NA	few	ASSVEMNSYEQY
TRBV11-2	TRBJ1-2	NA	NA	ASSLEAGRGYGYT
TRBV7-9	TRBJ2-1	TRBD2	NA	ASSPGLADYNEQF
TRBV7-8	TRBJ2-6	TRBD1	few	ASSLAWTGSSGANVLT
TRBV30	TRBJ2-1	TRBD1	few	AWSTGGSYNEQF
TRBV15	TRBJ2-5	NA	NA	ATSRDPGPETQY
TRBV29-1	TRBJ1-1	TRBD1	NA	SGGTDHEAF
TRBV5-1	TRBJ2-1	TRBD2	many	ASSSGKSSYNEQF
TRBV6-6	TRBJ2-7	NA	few	ASSLEASSYEQY
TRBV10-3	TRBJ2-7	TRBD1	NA	AISEGQGAYEQY
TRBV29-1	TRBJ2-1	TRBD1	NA	SVGWTGSNEQF
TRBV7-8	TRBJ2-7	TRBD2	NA	ASSFSAGGAYEQY
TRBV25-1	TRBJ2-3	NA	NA	ASTPAGSGTDTQY
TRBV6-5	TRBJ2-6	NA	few	ASSYSGKGANVLT
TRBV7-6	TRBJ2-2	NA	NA	ASSLTETGELF
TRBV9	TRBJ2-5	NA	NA	ASSIRDNQETQY
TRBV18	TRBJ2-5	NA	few	ASSPGGSTRETQY
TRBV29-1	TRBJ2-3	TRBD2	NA	SVVPSGSGSRTDTQY
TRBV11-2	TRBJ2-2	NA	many	ASSLERTSTGELF
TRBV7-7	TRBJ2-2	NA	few	GVRQGHTGELF
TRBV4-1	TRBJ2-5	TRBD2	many	ASSQELVRGGETQY
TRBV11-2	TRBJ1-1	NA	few	ASSLVGGGTEAF
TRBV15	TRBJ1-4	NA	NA	ATSRGRNNEKLF
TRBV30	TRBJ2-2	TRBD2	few	AWSGGTSGRGNTGELF
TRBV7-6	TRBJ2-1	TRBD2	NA	ASSLENPAGGLGEQF
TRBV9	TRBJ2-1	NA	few	ASSRGNEQF
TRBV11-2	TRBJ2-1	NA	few	ASTQPGQWSSYNEQF
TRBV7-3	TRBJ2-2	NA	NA	ASSPPGGNTGELF
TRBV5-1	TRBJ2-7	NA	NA	ASSPRDTLYEQY
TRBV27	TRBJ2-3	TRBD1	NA	ASSLRQGATDTQY
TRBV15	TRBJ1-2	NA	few	ATSRDRQVAGYT
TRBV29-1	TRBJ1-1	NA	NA	SVEAAVKGTEAF
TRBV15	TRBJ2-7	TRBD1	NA	ATSREVSGSGTAYEQY
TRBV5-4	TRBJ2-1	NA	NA	ASSLTGPNEQF
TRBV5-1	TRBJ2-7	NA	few	ASSFGPSQY
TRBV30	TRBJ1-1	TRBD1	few	AWSRGHTEAF
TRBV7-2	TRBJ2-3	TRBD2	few	ASSYLAGGKDTQY